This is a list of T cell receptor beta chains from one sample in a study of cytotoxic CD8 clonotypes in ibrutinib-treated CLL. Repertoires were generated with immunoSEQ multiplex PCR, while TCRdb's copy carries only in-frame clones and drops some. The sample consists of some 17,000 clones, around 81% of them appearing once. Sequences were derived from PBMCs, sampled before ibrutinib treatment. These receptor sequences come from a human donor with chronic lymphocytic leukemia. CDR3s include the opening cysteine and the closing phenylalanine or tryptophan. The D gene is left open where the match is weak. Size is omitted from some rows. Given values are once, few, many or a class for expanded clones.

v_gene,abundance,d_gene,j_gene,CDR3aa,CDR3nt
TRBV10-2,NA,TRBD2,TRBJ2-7,CASTTSVTYEQYF,TGCGCCAGCACGACTAGCGTTACCTACGAGCAGTACTTC
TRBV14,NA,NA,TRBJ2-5,CASSQIASFGETQYF,TGTGCCAGCAGCCAAATAGCGAGTTTCGGAGAGACCCAGTACTTC
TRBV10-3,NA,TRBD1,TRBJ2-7,CAISEEGTGPYEQYF,TGTGCCATCAGTGAGGAAGGGACAGGGCCTTACGAGCAGTACTTC
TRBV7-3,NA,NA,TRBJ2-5,CASSLTQAPQETQYF,TGTGCCAGCAGCTTAACCCAGGCTCCCCAAGAGACCCAGTACTTC
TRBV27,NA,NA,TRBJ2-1,CASRDYNEQFF,TGTGCCAGCAGGGACTACAATGAGCAGTTCTTC
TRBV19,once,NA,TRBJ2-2,CASSIGLGTNTGELFF,TGTGCCAGTAGTATCGGCCTAGGTACAAACACCGGGGAGCTGTTTTTT
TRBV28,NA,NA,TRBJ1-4,CATGGGVDEKLFF,TGTGCCACCGGCGGGGGAGTGGATGAAAAACTGTTTTTT
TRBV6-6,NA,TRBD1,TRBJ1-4,CASSYVKDRANEKLFF,TGTGCCAGCAGTTACGTTAAGGACAGGGCGAATGAAAAACTGTTTTTT
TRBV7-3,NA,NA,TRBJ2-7,CASSLAPNYEQYF,TGTGCCAGCAGCTTAGCGCCAAACTACGAGCAGTACTTC
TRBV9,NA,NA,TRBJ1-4,CASSAEAQEEKLFF,TGTGCCAGCAGCGCTGAGGCCCAGGAGGAAAAACTGTTTTTT
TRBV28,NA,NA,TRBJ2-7,CASSFFSFWGNSYEQYF,TGTGCCAGCAGTTTTTTCTCTTTTTGGGGAAACTCCTACGAGCAGTACTTC
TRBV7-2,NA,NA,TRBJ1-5,CASSLWGINQPQHF,TGTGCCAGCAGCTTATGGGGTATAAATCAGCCCCAGCATTTT
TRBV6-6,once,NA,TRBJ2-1,CASSYSLDSYNEQFF,TGTGCCAGCAGTTACTCCCTGGACAGCTACAATGAGCAGTTCTTC
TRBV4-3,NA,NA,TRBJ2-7,CASSKGGAGSSYEQYF,TGCGCCAGCAGCAAAGGGGGGGCGGGCTCGTCCTACGAGCAGTACTTC
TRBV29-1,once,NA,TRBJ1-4,CSVEAHGANEKLFF,TGCAGCGTTGAAGCTCACGGGGCTAATGAAAAACTGTTTTTT
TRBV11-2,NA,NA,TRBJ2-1,CASSFGIEQFF,TGTGCCAGCAGCTTCGGGATTGAGCAGTTCTTC
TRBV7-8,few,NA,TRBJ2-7,CASSFQTGDEQYF,TGTGCCAGCAGCTTCCAGACAGGAGACGAGCAGTACTTC
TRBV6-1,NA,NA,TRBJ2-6,CASSEKGEGANVLTF,TGTGCCAGCAGTGAAAAGGGGGAAGGGGCCAACGTCCTGACTTTC
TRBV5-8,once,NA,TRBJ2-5,CASSLEGGELQTQYF,TGTGCCAGCAGCTTGGAGGGTGGGGAGCTTCAAACCCAGTACTTC
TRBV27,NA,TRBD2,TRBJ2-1,CASSFLGGAPSDNEQFF,TGTGCCAGCAGTTTCCTCGGGGGGGCCCCCTCTGACAATGAGCAGTTCTTC
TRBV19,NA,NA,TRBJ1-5,CASRDDRYQPQHF,TGTGCCAGTAGGGATGACAGGTATCAGCCCCAGCATTTT
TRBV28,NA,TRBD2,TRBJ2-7,CASNNGLQRGEQYF,TGTGCCAGCAACAACGGGCTACAGCGGGGCGAGCAGTACTTC
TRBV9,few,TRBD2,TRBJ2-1,CASSVEVSGGNEQFF,TGTGCCAGCAGCGTAGAGGTTAGCGGGGGCAATGAGCAGTTCTTC
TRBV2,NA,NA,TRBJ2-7,CASANGPYEQYF,TGTGCCAGCGCGAACGGACCCTACGAGCAGTACTTC
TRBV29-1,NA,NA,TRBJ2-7,CSVGTGTGAVEQYF,TGCAGCGTAGGGACCGGGACTGGGGCCGTTGAGCAGTACTTC
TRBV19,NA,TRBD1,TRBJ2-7,CASSTGQGSDEQYF,TGTGCCAGTAGCACTGGACAGGGATCGGACGAGCAGTACTTC
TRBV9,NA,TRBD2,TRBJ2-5,CASSVEAGGETQYF,TGTGCCAGCAGCGTAGAAGCGGGAGGAGAGACCCAGTACTTC
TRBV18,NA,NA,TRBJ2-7,CASSRRLDEQYF,TGTGCCAGCTCACGTCGCCTGGACGAGCAGTACTTC
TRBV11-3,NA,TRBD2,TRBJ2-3,CASSLAVASGRADTQYF,TGTGCCAGCAGCTTAGCCGTGGCTAGCGGGAGAGCAGATACGCAGTATTTT
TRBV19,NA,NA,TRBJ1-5,CASSIVQSDQPQHF,TGTGCCAGTAGTATAGTACAGAGCGATCAGCCCCAGCATTTT
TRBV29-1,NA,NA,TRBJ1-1,CSVDQWNTEAFF,TGCAGCGTTGATCAGTGGAACACTGAAGCTTTCTTT